These 2 T cell receptor beta chains share one sample of origin, sequenced in a study of blood T cell repertoires in COVID-19. The data were produced by immunoSEQ multiplex PCR, yet TCRdb's version contains in-frame clones alone and is incomplete. The table lists 200,000 to 250,000 clones, more than 75% of them singletons, with roughly 2% in the top ten. The sequencing input was peripheral blood. Receptors were obtained from a man aged 35 to 55 with active or convalescent COVID-19.

This rearrangement joins TRBV11-2 to TRBJ2-1; 7 nucleotides align to TRBD2. The V gene's germline CDR1 is SGHAT and CDR2 FQNNGV. With 2 bases clipped from V and 7 bases from J, the junction kept 8 bases outside the gene matches. This CDR3 is 15 amino acids long. CDR3 sequence reads: CASSLSAGAWNEQFF. The CDR3 region has the DNA TGTGCCAGCAGCTTAAGCGCGGGAGCTTGGAATGAGCAGTTCTTC.

The chain carries TRBV3-1 (or the pseudogene TRBV3-2) and TRBJ2-5; 11 positions agree with TRBD2. Unmatched junction bases numbered 9, after V lost 0 bases and J lost 6 bases. CDR3 length equals 17 residues. Germline V gives CDR1 LGHDT, CDR2 YNNKEL (reference sequence). CDR3 sequence reads: CASSQDDLAGGEKTQYF. CDR3 DNA: TGTGCCAGCAGCCAAGATGACCTAGCGGGGGGTGAGAAGACCCAGTACTTC.